The text below deals with one TCR beta chain. Its antigen is not identified. Built from TCR beta cDNA, the libraries had unique molecular identifiers in them. When about 1 to 11 million T cells were used, they gave approximately 450,000 cDNA molecules. TCRdb processed the PCR reads anew with MiXCR; each CDR3 protein has one entry. Here the sample spans 650,000 to 900,000 distinct CDR3 sequences, 46% being singletons. This entry is derived from a study of post-analysis software for immune sequencing data. Study-level information: In terms of disease course, relapsing-remitting, secondary progressive and progressive-relapsing multiple sclerosis were included.

General study points: Four to six TRBV segments were significantly more frequent in patients than in controls. TRBV5-6, TRBV5-1 and TRBV20-1 were among these segments.

Germline assignment: CDR1 MNHEY and CDR2 SMNVEV (reference sequence). The CDR3 spans 17 residues. Trimming removed 5 bases from V and 6 bases from J, with 26 bases in between. The sequencing sample was made of blood. The TCR originated in a girl aged 10 to 17 with multiple sclerosis. The V call is TRBV27, the J call TRBJ2-7; TRBD1 might be the D (6 bases). CDR3 in DNA: TGTGCCAGCAGTCTCTCCTCAGGGGCTAAAGATATCGGCGAGCAGTACTTC. Protein sequence: CASSLSSGAKDIGEQYF.